The subject of this entry is one TCR beta chain. Noted treatment: roughly 18 received Ad26.COV2.S at low or high dose, single or two shots; about 5 received placebo; per-sample allocation not given. Sampling took place 63 days after the first vaccine or placebo injection. This record comes from a study of Ad26.COV2.S vaccination and SARS-CoV-2 variants. Overall study: Donor got 5x10^10 or 1x10^11 viral particles of Ad26.COV2.S.

The repertoire was sequenced with immunoSEQ multiplex PCR; TCRdb's copy has only in-frame clones and lacks some. This sample has some 350,000 clones, with approximately 81% found just once. The clonotype originates from a person between 18 and 65 years old who received the Ad26.COV2.S COVID-19 vaccine or a placebo. Sequencing used peripheral blood, obtained in a trial of Ad26.COV2.S vaccine versus placebo.

CDR3 DNA: TGTGCCAGCAGCTTTCCGGGACAGGACAATGAGCAGTTCTTC. Its protein is CASSFPGQDNEQFF. This chain connects TRBV5-8 to TRBJ2-1; 8 bases align to TRBD1. The J segment lost 5 bases and the V segment lost 2 bases, leaving 3 bases of the junction unmatched. Germline V lookup: CDR1 SGHTS, CDR2 YDEGEE. CDR3 size: 14 residues.